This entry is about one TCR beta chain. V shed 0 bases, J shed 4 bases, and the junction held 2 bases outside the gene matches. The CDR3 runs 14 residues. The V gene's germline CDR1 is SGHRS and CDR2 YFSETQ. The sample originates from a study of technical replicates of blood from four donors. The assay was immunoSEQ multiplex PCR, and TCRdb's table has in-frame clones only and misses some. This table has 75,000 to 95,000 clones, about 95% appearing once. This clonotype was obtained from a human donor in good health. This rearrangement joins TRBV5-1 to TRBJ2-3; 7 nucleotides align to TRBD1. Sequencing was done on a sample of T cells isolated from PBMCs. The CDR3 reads CASSLGDSSDTQYF. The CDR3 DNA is TGCGCCAGCAGCTTGGGGGACAGCTCAGATACGCAGTATTTT.